This T cell receptor (beta chain) was captured by sequencing in a study of T cells in women clearing cervical HPV infection. Study at large: Case blood was drawn when the lesion was first found; control blood after infection became undetectable. Whole-study results and caveats: CIN3+ cases had significantly higher TCR richness than controls; evenness did not differ. Associations may precede or follow infection; HPV-specific or memory T cells were not isolated.

In the case of this clone: Its antigen is currently unknown. Read sequence stops 3 residues before the CDR3 end, and the germline J gene provides the missing end.

The method was immunoSEQ multiplex PCR; TCRdb's version includes in-frame clones alone and lacks a portion of them. The sample table includes about 37,000 clones. Germline V CDR1 and CDR2: LNHDA, SQIVND (reference sequence). There are 13 residues in the CDR3. This sequence joins TRBV19 and TRBJ1-1, with a weak D call TRBD1 (5 bases). Specimen: blood buffy coat. This TCR was recovered from a woman aged 18 to 69 with a cervical HPV16 infection that either progressed to CIN3+ or cleared (not recorded which). The CDR3 is CASSPRGGPRAFF. The DNA read from the CDR3 is TGTGCCAGTAGTCCCCGGGGGGGACCAAGG.